The rows below give T cell receptor beta chains drawn from one sample of a study of cytomegalovirus exposure and HLA in healthy donors. The data were produced by immunoSEQ multiplex PCR, yet TCRdb's version contains in-frame clones alone and is incomplete. The sample consists of 100,000 to 150,000 clones, roughly 84% of them appearing once. Sequenced material: PBMCs. The source is a boy between 5 and 17 years old in good health and CMV-seronegative. Both conserved end residues are trimmed from each CDR3. D genes are given only for firm matches. Where a row states a size, it is once, few, many or the class of an expanded clone; other rows omit it.

>TRBD2|TRBV9|NA
ASSGGLAGGTGELF
>NA|TRBV4-1|NA
ASSPTTRAGEKLF
>NA|TRBV19|NA
ASSQGQNNEQF
>TRBD1|TRBV25-1|once
ASSIQGAVTEQY
>NA|TRBV7-2|NA
ASSFYRSEAF
>TRBD1|TRBV7-9|once
ASSLAGTGNNEKLF
>NA|TRBV11-1|NA
ASSAPGSSYEQY
>TRBD2|TRBV6-5|NA
ASSYSTSGGYEQY
>NA|TRBV7-6|NA
ASSLEQGSEKLF
>TRBD2|TRBV9|once
ASSAEGSGRLGEQY